This T cell receptor (beta chain) derives from a study of identical twins. Study observations and caveats: Within beta out-of-frame sequences, the excess sharing observed between twins was weaker. Reduced insertions were recorded for abundant cord blood beta clonotypes, with no such pattern in memory repertoires.

Every sampled donor was Caucasian and healthy. V dropped 3 bases and J dropped 7; count of bases not matched to a gene: 8. This CDR3 has 15 amino acids. The germline V gene encodes CDR1 KGHSH and CDR2 LQKENI. In TCRdb, the 5' RACE reads were re-called with MiXCR into one record per CDR3 protein. The sample carries 350,000 to 450,000 distinct CDR3 sequences, under 20% recorded once. This clonotype was counted a single time. What it binds is unknown. This clonotype originated in a man aged 45-65 years in good health. The sequenced sample consisted of naive T cells sorted from blood. The chain is built from TRBV18 and TRBJ2-1, with 8 bases aligning to TRBD1. The CDR3 sequence is CASSPAGGPSNEQFF. The DNA for the CDR3 is TGTGCCAGCTCACCCGCAGGGGGCCCATCTAATGAGCAGTTCTTC.